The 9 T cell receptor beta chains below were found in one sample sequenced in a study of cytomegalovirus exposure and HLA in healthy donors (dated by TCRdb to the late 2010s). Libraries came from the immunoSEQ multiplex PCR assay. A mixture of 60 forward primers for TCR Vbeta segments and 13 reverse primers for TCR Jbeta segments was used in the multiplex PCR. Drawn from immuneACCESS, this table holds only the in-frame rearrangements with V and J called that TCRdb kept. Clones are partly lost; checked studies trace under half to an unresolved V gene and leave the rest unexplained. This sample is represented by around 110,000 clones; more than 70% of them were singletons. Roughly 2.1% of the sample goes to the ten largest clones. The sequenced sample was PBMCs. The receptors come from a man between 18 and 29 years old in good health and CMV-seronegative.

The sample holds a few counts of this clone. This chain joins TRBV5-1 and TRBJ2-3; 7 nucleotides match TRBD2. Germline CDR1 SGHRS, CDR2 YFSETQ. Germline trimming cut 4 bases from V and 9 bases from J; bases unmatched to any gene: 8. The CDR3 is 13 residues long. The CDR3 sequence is CASSLGTTRTQYF. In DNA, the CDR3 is TGCGCCAGCAGCCTCGGGACTACCAGGACGCAGTATTTT. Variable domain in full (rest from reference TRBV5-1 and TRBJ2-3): KAGVTQTPRYLIKTRGQQVTLSCSPISGHRSVSWYQQTPGQGLQFLFEYFSETQRNKGNFPGRFSGRQFSNSRSEMNVSTLELGDSALYLCASSLGTTRTQYFGPGTRLTVL.

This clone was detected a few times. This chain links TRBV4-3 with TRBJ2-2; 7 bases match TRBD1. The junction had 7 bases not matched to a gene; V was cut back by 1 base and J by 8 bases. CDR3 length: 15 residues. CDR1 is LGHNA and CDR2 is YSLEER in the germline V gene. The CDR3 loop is CASSQVPGGIGELFF. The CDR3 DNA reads TGCGCCAGCAGCCAAGTGCCAGGGGGTATTGGGGAGCTGTTTTTT.

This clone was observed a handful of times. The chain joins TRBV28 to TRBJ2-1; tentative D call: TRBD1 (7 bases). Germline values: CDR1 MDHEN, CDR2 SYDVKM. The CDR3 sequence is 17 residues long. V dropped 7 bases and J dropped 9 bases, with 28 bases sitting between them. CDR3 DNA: TGTGCCAGCACTTCCATCATCAGCGGGCAGGGGGGAGCTGAGCAGTTCTTC. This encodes CASTSIISGQGGAEQFF.

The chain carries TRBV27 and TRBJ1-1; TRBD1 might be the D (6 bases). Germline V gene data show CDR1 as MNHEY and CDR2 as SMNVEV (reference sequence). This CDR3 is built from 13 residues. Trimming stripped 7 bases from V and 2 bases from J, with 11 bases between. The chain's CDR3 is CASTRTVNTEAFF. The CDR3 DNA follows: TGTGCCAGCACCCGGACAGTAAACACTGAAGCTTTCTTT.

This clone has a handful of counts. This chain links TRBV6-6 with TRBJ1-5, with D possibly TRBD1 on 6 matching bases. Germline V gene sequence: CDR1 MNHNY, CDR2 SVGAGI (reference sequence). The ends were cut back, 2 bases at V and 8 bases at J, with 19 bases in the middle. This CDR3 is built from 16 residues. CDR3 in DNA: TGTGCCAGCAGTTACCTCAGCGACATTGGGGACAAGCCCCAGCATTTT. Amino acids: CASSYLSDIGDKPQHF.

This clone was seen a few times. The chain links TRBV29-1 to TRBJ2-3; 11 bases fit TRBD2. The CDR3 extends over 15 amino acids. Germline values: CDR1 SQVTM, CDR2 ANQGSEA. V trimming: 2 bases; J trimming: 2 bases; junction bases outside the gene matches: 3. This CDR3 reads CSVETSGGLTDTQYF. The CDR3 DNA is TGCAGCGTTGAAACTAGCGGGGGACTCACAGATACGCAGTATTTT.

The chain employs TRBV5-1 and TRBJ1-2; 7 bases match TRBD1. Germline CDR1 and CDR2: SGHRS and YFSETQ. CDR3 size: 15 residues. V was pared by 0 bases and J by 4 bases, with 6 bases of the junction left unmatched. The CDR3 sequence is CASSLDGQASYGYTF. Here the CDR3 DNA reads TGCGCCAGCAGCTTGGATGGACAGGCTTCCTATGGCTACACCTTC.

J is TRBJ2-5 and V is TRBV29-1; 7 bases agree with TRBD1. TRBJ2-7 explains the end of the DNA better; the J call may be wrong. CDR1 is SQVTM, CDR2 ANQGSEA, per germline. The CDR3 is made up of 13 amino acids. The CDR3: CSAKTGSSSEQYF. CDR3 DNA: TGCAGCGCAAAGACAGGGTCCTCTTCCGAGCAGTACTTC.

In DNA, the CDR3 is TGTGCCAGCAGTGACCGGGGACTGGAGACCCAGTACTTC. Amino acids: CASSDRGLETQYF. The chain combines TRBV6-4 with TRBJ2-5, with a weak D call TRBD2 (6 bases). The CDR3 is 13 residues long. V lost 2 bases and J 5 bases, leaving 9 bases between the germline ends. CDR1 MRHNA and CDR2 SNTAGT come from the germline V gene.